This record covers a single TCR beta chain. What it binds is unknown. Time point meaning: patch test 3, about 24 weeks after DPC sensitization. Treatment here: therapeutic diphenylcyclopropenone sensitization with weekly scalp DPC. This record belongs to a study of human T cells and chemical hapten exposure. Looking at the study overall: Each patch test put 0.01% DPC on the upper back, and results were read at 6 days.

The trim removed 5 bases at V and 6 bases at J, leaving 11 bases unmatched. CDR1 is SEHNR, CDR2 FQNEAQ, per germline (reference sequence). The CDR3 sequence is 15 residues long. The study used a library that attached unique molecular identifiers to individual cDNA molecules. TCRdb recomputed calls from the RACE reads with MiXCR, one row per CDR3 protein. The sample holds around 150,000 distinct CDR3 sequences; about a quarter are singletons and the top ten take 2.1%. Study-wide findings and caveats: Large CDR3 similarity clusters arose significantly more often from expanded TCRs than from controls. PT1 expanded TCR counts and patch test score correlated positively.

Sequences were derived from whole blood, sampled in connection with sensitization to the hapten diphenylcyclopropenone (DPC). The sequence was collected from a young woman with alopecia areata. Some clones in this sample may be carry-over from other donors' samples. The genes are TRBV7-9 and TRBJ2-7, with TRBD2 identical over 9 bases. CDR3 DNA sequence: TGTGCCAGCAGCCCCAGGGGACTAGCTTCACCCGAGCAGTACTTC. Translation: CASSPRGLASPEQYF.